The T cell receptor (beta chain) under discussion was sequenced for a study of T cells in Graves' hyperthyroidism and ophthalmopathy. The V gene lost 3 bases and the J gene lost 6 bases, with 9 bases spanning the gap. Germline CDR1 reads MNHNS; CDR2 reads SASEGT. The CDR3 has 12 residues. Study observations and caveats: The model anticipated ophthalmopathy a median approximately 6.7 months pre-onset. Most clonotypes expanded in thyroid above 0.001 were likewise present in blood.

Hyperthyroidism of Graves' type that showed no ophthalmopathy progression within 18 months was stable. The study left out patients who had uncontrolled infection, other autoimmune disease, pregnancy or lactation. TCR beta CDR3 regions were amplified from RNA. TCR CDR3 underwent first-round RT-PCR with the HTBI primer set. A single record per CDR3 protein comes from TCRdb applying MiXCR to the multiplex PCR reads. The sample gives approximately 430,000 distinct CDR3 sequences, less than 20% of which show up once; roughly 14% is in the top ten. The table lists this clonotype with many counts. The antigen is undetermined.

Sequencing input: blood. The source is a woman in her late teens or twenties with Graves' hyperthyroidism. The chain joins TRBV6-1 to TRBJ2-7; no clear D. CDR3 loop: CASSEAVGEQYF. The CDR3, as DNA: TGTGCCAGCAGTGAGGCTGTGGGCGAGCAGTACTTC.